This entry lists 24 T cell receptor beta chains sequenced from one sample in a study of OX40 agonist ivuxolimab in advanced cancers. Measured with immunoSEQ multiplex PCR; TCRdb has only the in-frame clones, and not every one. The data show under 20,000 clones, around 80% seen once. This material consisted of CD4+ or CD8+ T cells sorted from blood, taken in a trial of the OX40 agonist ivuxolimab. The origin of the receptors is an adult with an advanced solid tumor such as melanoma, head and neck, liver or kidney cancer.

The chain couples TRBV21-1 to TRBJ2-2; no check of the table's D call, TRBD2, against the DNA was made. TRBV21-1 is marked as a pseudogene. CDR3 size: 18 residues. CDR3 bases: TGTGCCAGCAGCGACTCGGGAACGGGGGGTAAAGAAACCGGGGAGCTGTTTTTT. Its translation is CASSDSGTGGKETGELFF.

This chain uses TRBV2 with TRBJ1-2, with no clear D. V was pared by 9 bases and J by 0 bases, with 11 bases between. Germline CDR1 and CDR2: SNHLY and FYNNEI. CDR3 size: 13 residues. As DNA, the CDR3 is TGTGCCAGGGGCTTGCGGTCTAACTATGGCTACACCTTC. Translating it yields CARGLRSNYGYTF.

The CDR3 DNA follows: TGTGCCACCCGGACTAGCGGCTACAATGAGCAGTTCTTC. Protein product: CATRTSGYNEQFF. This sequence joins TRBV2 and TRBJ2-1, with 10 bases aligning to TRBD2. Germline lookup yields CDR1 SNHLY and CDR2 FYNNEI. J lost 3 bases, V lost 10 bases, and 3 bases had no gene match. This CDR3 is 13 amino acids long.

The chain links TRBV6-5 to TRBJ1-2; no firm D call. This CDR3 comprises 14 residues. Trimming took off 5 bases at V and 5 bases at J, with 15 bases between the two ends. Per germline, CDR1 MNHEY and CDR2 SVGAGI. CDR3 bases: TGTGCCAGCAGTAGTCAGCCACGTTCGTATGGCTACACCTTC. Its translation is CASSSQPRSYGYTF.

In this sample, this clone turned up a few times. The rearrangement links TRBV9 to TRBJ2-7; possible D gene TRBD2, 5 bases. Germline loops: CDR1 SGDLS, CDR2 YYNGEE. V lost 3 bases to trimming and J lost 0 bases, with 10 bases between them. CDR3 size: 14 residues. The CDR3 nucleotides read TGTGCCAGCAGCGCCTCCAGCGGCTCCTACGAGCAGTACTTC. This translates into CASSASSGSYEQYF.

The rearrangement joins TRBV5-8 to TRBJ1-1; D gene ambiguous. V lost 1 base and J 1 base, leaving 5 bases between the germline ends. Germline assignment: CDR1 SGHTS and CDR2 YDEGEE. The CDR3 length is 13 residues. The CDR3 nucleotides are TGTGCCAGCAGCTTGTGGGCGAACACTGAAGCTTTCTTT. Its translation: CASSLWANTEAFF.

This clone rates as medium-sized (0.01 to 0.1%). The gene calls are TRBV2 and TRBJ1-1, with 8 bases identical to TRBD1. The J segment lost 1 base and the V segment lost 7 bases, leaving 11 bases of the junction unmatched. CDR3 size: 16 residues. In germline, CDR1 is SNHLY, CDR2 FYNNEI. CDR3 residues: CASKWQGATRNTEAFF. The CDR3 region has the DNA TGTGCCAGCAAGTGGCAGGGGGCGACTAGGAACACTGAAGCTTTCTTT.

This clone was found a few times. J is TRBJ2-7 and V is TRBV27; D might be TRBD1 (5 bases). The V and J ends lost 8 bases and 4 bases respectively, with 12 bases between them. Germline CDR1 is MNHEY and CDR2 is SMNVEV (reference sequence). The CDR3 sequence is 12 residues long. The CDR3 region has the DNA TGTGCCAGCGGGCCTACAGGTTACGAGCAGTACTTC. This translates into CASGPTGYEQYF.

The chain combines TRBV10-1 with TRBJ2-1; 8 bases fit TRBD2. V trimming: 5 bases; J trimming: 3 bases; junction bases outside the gene matches: 3. The CDR3 spans 14 residues. Germline CDR1 reads WNHNN; CDR2 reads SYGVQD (reference sequence). CDR3: CASSQAGVYNEQFF. As DNA, the CDR3 is TGCGCCAGCAGTCAAGCGGGGGTCTACAATGAGCAGTTCTTC.

The CDR3 DNA reads as TGTGCCAGCAGCTTAGGCTGGGAGGGGATTATGACTGAAGCTTTCTTT. Translating gives CASSLGWEGIMTEAFF. V usage is TRBV7-8 and J usage is TRBJ1-1, with D possibly being TRBD1 (5 bases). The CDR3 loop spans 16 amino acids. The germline gives CDR1 SGHVS, CDR2 FQNEAQ. V lost 1 base, J lost 5 bases, and 17 bases lay in between. Full variable domain (remainder filled in from reference TRBV7-8 and TRBJ1-1): GAGVSQSPRYKVAKRGQDVALRCDPISGHVSLFWYQQALGQGPEFLTYFQNEAQLDKSGLPSDRFFAERPEGSVSTLKIQRTQQEDSAVYLCASSLGWEGIMTEAFFGQGTRLTVV.

The rearrangement links TRBV27 to TRBJ2-7, with 11 bases aligning to TRBD2. The length of the CDR3 is 15 residues. Unmatched junction bases numbered 8, after V lost 5 bases and J lost 5 bases. Germline CDR1 and CDR2: MNHEY and SMNVEV (reference sequence). CDR3 amino acids: CASSLIAGGVDEQYF. In nucleotides, the CDR3 is TGTGCCAGCAGTCTAATAGCGGGAGGGGTGGACGAGCAGTACTTC.

The CDR3 DNA reads as TGTGCCAGCAGCCAAGATGGAGGGCTAGTTTACAATGAGCAGTTCTTC. It encodes CASSQDGGLVYNEQFF. V usage is TRBV4-2 and J usage is TRBJ2-1; possibly TRBD2 for D (6 bases). The CDR3 has 16 amino acids. CDR1 LGHNA and CDR2 YNFKEQ come from the germline V gene. V gave up 0 bases and J gave up 4 bases, with 13 bases separating them.

V gene TRBV9 combines with J gene TRBJ2-2; D is uncertain. Germline CDR1 is SGDLS and CDR2 is YYNGEE. This CDR3 region has 15 residues. Deletions cut 2 bases from V and 0 bases from J, with 8 bases between. The chain's CDR3 is CASSVLGANTGELFF. The CDR3 DNA is TGTGCCAGCAGCGTTCTGGGCGCGAACACCGGGGAGCTGTTTTTT.

The count of this clone is one. The chain recombines TRBV11-2 with TRBJ2-7, with D maybe TRBD2 (6 bases). This CDR3 comprises 13 residues. The V end lost 5 bases, the J end lost 6 bases, and 14 bases lay between the germline ends. Germline CDR1 and CDR2: SGHAT and FQNNGV. The CDR3 sequence is CASSPMRDPEQYF. The CDR3, as DNA: TGTGCCAGCAGCCCCATGCGGGATCCCGAGCAGTACTTC.

This clone has just one count. The CDR3 loop reads CASSSLEAGGMSEAFF. For the CDR3, the DNA is TGTGCCAGCAGTTCCCTCGAGGCAGGGGGCATGTCTGAAGCTTTCTTT. The V call is TRBV28, the J call TRBJ1-1; 8 nucleotides line up with TRBD1. Germline loops: CDR1 MDHEN, CDR2 SYDVKM. Trimming at V came to 4 bases and at J to 6 bases, leaving 13 bases not matched to a gene. The CDR3 spans 16 residues.

The chain joins TRBV7-9 to TRBJ2-7; a possible D gene is TRBD1 (6 bases). Per the germline V gene, CDR1 is SEHNR and CDR2 is FQNEAQ (reference sequence). The V gene lost 4 bases and the J gene lost 0 bases, with 19 bases spanning the gap. This CDR3 comprises 17 residues. CDR3 nucleotide sequence: TGTGCCAGCAGCTCTAGCCGGACAGAATTAAGCTCCTACGAGCAGTACTTC. Protein: CASSSSRTELSSYEQYF.

The chain couples TRBV2 to TRBJ1-2; D may be TRBD1 (5 bases). Per germline, CDR1 SNHLY and CDR2 FYNNEI. V dropped 2 bases and J dropped 4 bases, with 11 bases sitting between them. The CDR3 has 14 residues. CDR3 in DNA: TGTGCCAGCAGTGAACCGGGACTGCGCTATGGCTACACCTTC. This codes for CASSEPGLRYGYTF.

The genes are TRBV19 and TRBJ2-7, with 8 bases that match TRBD2. Trimming cost V 1 base and J 1 base; bases outside gene matches: 3. Germline assignment: CDR1 LNHDA and CDR2 SQIVND (reference sequence). The CDR3 has 15 amino acids. CDR3 nucleotide sequence: TGTGCCAGTAGTATAGCCACTAGCGGTTCCTACGAGCAGTACTTC. As protein: CASSIATSGSYEQYF.

This clone was detected many times. Other DNA sequences from this sample encode an identical CDR3 as well. This chain uses TRBV5-6 with TRBJ2-1; a weak D match, TRBD2 (5 bases). The CDR3 has 15 residues. The ends were cut back, 0 bases at V and 0 bases at J, with 7 bases in the middle. CDR1 is SGHDT, CDR2 YYEEEE, per germline. The CDR3 DNA is TGTGCCAGCAGCTTGGGCGGAGGCTCCTACAATGAGCAGTTCTTC. It is translated as CASSLGGGSYNEQFF. The variable domain in full, completed from reference TRBV5-6 and TRBJ2-1, reads DAGVTQSPTHLIKTRGQQVTLRCSPKSGHDTVSWYQQALGQGPQFIFQYYEEEERQRGNFPDRFSGHQFPNYSSELNVNALLLGDSALYLCASSLGGGSYNEQFFGPGTRLTVL.

This clone was seen only a few times. This chain uses TRBV7-9 with TRBJ1-3, with D possibly TRBD1 on 5 matching bases. Germline loops: CDR1 SEHNR, CDR2 FQNEAQ (reference sequence). The CDR3 has 15 residues. Trimming took 0 bases from V and 2 from J, leaving 8 bases between them. Written as DNA, the CDR3 is TGTGCCAGCAGCTTAGCGGGGGGAACTGGAAACACCATATATTTT. Translating it yields CASSLAGGTGNTIYF. The complete variable domain, with remaining parts taken from reference TRBV7-9 and TRBJ1-3, reads DTGVSQNPRHKITKRGQNVTFRCDPISEHNRLYWYRQTLGQGPEFLTYFQNEAQLEKSRLLSDRFSAERPKGSFSTLEIQRTEQGDSAMYLCASSLAGGTGNTIYFGEGSWLTVV.

V and J are TRBV27 and TRBJ2-7, with 8 bases aligning to TRBD1. CDR3 length: 14 residues. Germline V gene sequence: CDR1 MNHEY, CDR2 SMNVEV (reference sequence). The trim removed 4 bases at V and 3 bases at J, leaving 5 bases unmatched. The CDR3 coding sequence is TGTGCCAGCAGTTATGGGACAGGTCGCTACGAGCAGTACTTC. Amino acid sequence: CASSYGTGRYEQYF.

This chain links TRBV7-9 with TRBJ2-2; no firm D call. This CDR3 region has 14 residues. CDR1 and CDR2 from the germline V gene are SEHNR and FQNEAQ (reference sequence). The V and J ends lost 3 bases and 5 bases respectively, with 10 bases between them. CDR3 amino acids: CASSFQPRTGELFF. CDR3 DNA sequence: TGTGCCAGCAGCTTCCAACCTCGAACCGGGGAGCTGTTTTTT.

The chain is built from TRBV9 and TRBJ1-2, with 7 bases lining up with TRBD1. The CDR3 length is 14 residues. With V trimmed by 0 bases and J by 6 bases, 5 bases remained unmatched. Looked up from germline, CDR1 is SGDLS and CDR2 is YYNGEE. In nucleotides, the CDR3 is TGTGCCAGCAGCGTAGGACAGGGCGTCAATGGCTACACCTTC. As protein: CASSVGQGVNGYTF.

The sample holds one count of this clone. This chain links TRBV13 with TRBJ2-7, with unresolved D. CDR1 is PRHDT, CDR2 FYEKMQ, per germline (reference sequence). The germline V and J ends were trimmed by 4 bases and 3 bases, with 10 bases remaining between them. The CDR3 is 13 residues long. The CDR3 reads CASSYPGYYEQYF. CDR3 coding DNA: TGTGCCAGCAGCTACCCTGGATACTACGAGCAGTACTTC.